The entry below describes one T cell receptor (beta chain). Germline CDR1 is LNHDA and CDR2 is SQIVND (reference sequence). There are 12 residues in the CDR3. V gave up 10 bases and J gave up 4 bases, with 13 bases separating them. CDR3 regions were amplified by Arm-PCR using iRepertoire HTBI primers to build TCR beta libraries. TCRdb ran MiXCR on the multiplex PCR reads and lists one entry per CDR3 protein. The sample contains roughly 250,000 distinct CDR3 sequences, about 20% of which appear only once. The record originates from a study of regulatory T cells in long-lasting Graves disease. The overall study: Recently diagnosed Graves' patients had received antithyroid drugs for under 3 months.

Time point specified: newly diagnosed GD, antithyroid drugs for less than 3 months. Extracted RNA from PBMCs served as the source of the TCR library. Guidelines of the American Thyroid Association were used to diagnose Graves' disease. The sample was also linked to a second study, of T cells in Graves' hyperthyroidism and ophthalmopathy. From that paper: Most expanded thyroid clonotypes above 0.001 also appeared in blood. Ophthalmopathy, which appeared later, was predicted by the model a median roughly 6.5 months before onset.

The sequenced sample was peripheral blood mononuclear cells (PBMCs), obtained at new diagnosis, from a patient treated with antithyroid drugs. The chain combines TRBV19 with TRBJ1-2; perhaps TRBD1 as D (5 bases). The sequence derives from a woman in her twenties or thirties with Graves disease. The CDR3 spells CATVTEPYGYTF. The CDR3 DNA sequence: TGTGCCACCGTGACAGAACCCTATGGCTACACCTTC.